This T cell receptor beta chain was documented in a study of CD4+ T cells in melanoma. The protocol was immunoSEQ multiplex PCR, while the TCRdb copy is restricted to in-frame clones and leaves out a portion. This sample yields thousands of clones, of which about 71% are seen a single time; approximately 16% belongs to the top ten. Germline V gene lookup returns CDR1 MNHEY and CDR2 SMNVEV (reference sequence). Trimming removed 1 base at V and 3 bases at J, with 10 bases between. The CDR3 is 16 amino acids. The clonotype was recovered from a human donor with melanoma. Sample: cells from a culture (not recorded whether cultured in vitro). V is TRBV27 and J is TRBJ2-6; D is undetermined. The CDR3 DNA sequence: TGTGCCAGCAGTTTATTTTCCGAGCGTGGGGCCAACGTCCTGACTTTC. It yields the protein CASSLFSERGANVLTF. The variable domain in full, with the rest retrieved from reference TRBV27 and TRBJ2-6, is EAQVTQNPRYLITVTGKKLTVTCSQNMNHEYMSWYRQDPGLGLRQIYYSMNVEVTDKGDVPEGYKVSRKEKRNFPLILESPSPNQTSLYFCASSLFSERGANVLTFGAGSRLTVL.